The 12 T cell receptor beta chains reported below all come from one sample, sequenced in a study of blood T cells in healthy people across ages. PCR was performed a second time for about 7 to 12 cycles using a sample-barcoded 5' primer and a J-beta primer mix. A single record per CDR3 protein comes from TCRdb applying MiXCR to the 5' RACE reads. The repertoire holds about 1,500,000 distinct CDR3 sequences, with roughly 30% as singletons. The source material was blood. Source of these receptors: a woman in her 30s in good health.

This clonotype turned up a few times. The chain joins TRBV10-2 to TRBJ1-1, with D tentatively TRBD1 (6 bases). The CDR3 is 12 amino acids. Trimming removed 6 bases from V and 10 bases from J, with 15 bases in between. Germline CDR1 and CDR2: WSHSY and SAAADI. The CDR3 protein is CASRSGGAGAFF. CDR3 bases: TGCGCCAGCAGGTCGGGGGGCGCTGGAGCTTTCTTT.

The chain carries TRBV2 and TRBJ1-1, with D maybe TRBD1 (5 bases). Trimming removed 0 bases at V and 2 bases at J, with 10 bases between. The CDR3 runs 15 residues. CDR1 and CDR2 from the germline V gene are SNHLY and FYNNEI. The CDR3 reads CASSEAPTENTEAFF. The DNA of the CDR3 is TGTGCCAGCAGTGAAGCCCCGACAGAAAACACTGAAGCTTTCTTT.

This clonotype was seen many times. The V gene is TRBV12-5, the J gene TRBJ2-7; D is unclear. This CDR3 has 13 residues. The germline V gene has CDR1 LGHNT and CDR2 FRNRAP. V gave up 1 base and J gave up 2 bases, with 6 bases separating them. The CDR3 sequence is CASGLDRPYEQYF. In DNA form, the CDR3 reads TGTGCTAGTGGTTTGGATCGACCCTACGAGCAGTACTTC.

This clonotype has only a few counts. The chain has TRBV19 and TRBJ1-4; D not certain. CDR1 is LNHDA and CDR2 is SQIVND in the germline V gene (reference sequence). V was shortened by 6 bases and J by 5 bases, with 13 bases between the two germline ends. The CDR3 sequence is 14 residues long. The CDR3 here is CASSPSGSNEKLFF. CDR3 coding DNA: TGTGCCAGTAGCCCTAGCGGCAGCAATGAAAAACTGTTTTTT.

The table lists this clonotype with many counts. The V call is TRBV10-2, the J call TRBJ2-1; TRBD2 might be the D (7 bases). The germline V gene has CDR1 WSHSY and CDR2 SAAADI. The CDR3 contains 15 residues. V lost 8 bases and J lost 7, with 21 bases in between. CDR3 loop: CASRPGAGAKNEQFF. For the CDR3, the DNA is TGCGCCAGCCGGCCGGGGGCGGGAGCTAAAAATGAGCAGTTCTTC.

This clonotype was recorded many times. The chain carries TRBV5-1 and TRBJ2-7, with 10 bases matching TRBD2. Germline-derived CDR1 and CDR2 are SGHRS and YFSETQ. The CDR3 is 15 amino acids. The ends lost 2 bases at V and 2 bases at J; junction bases unmatched: 4. For the CDR3, the DNA is TGCGCCAGCAGCTTCCTAGCGGGAGCCCCCTACGAGCAGTACTTC. This encodes CASSFLAGAPYEQYF.

About this clonotype itself: An end of the junction differs from the germline gene, which may be a read error. J is TRBJ2-7 and V is TRBV5-1; D may match TRBD1 or TRBD2 (6 bases each). The CDR3 contains 15 residues. The germline V gene encodes CDR1 SGHRS and CDR2 YFSETQ. In nucleotides, the CDR3 is TGCACCAGCAGCTTGGACGGGGGACACTCCTACGAGCAGTACTTC. Translation gives CTSSLDGGHSYEQYF.

This chain uses TRBV24-1 with TRBJ2-3; 7 bases match TRBD1. With 4 bases clipped from V and 4 bases from J, the junction kept 7 bases outside the gene matches. This CDR3 has 15 amino acids. CDR1 and CDR2 from the germline V gene are KGHDR and SFDVKD. CDR3 sequence (DNA): TGTGCCACCAGTGACCCTGACAGGGATCCAGATACGCAGTATTTT. Amino acid sequence: CATSDPDRDPDTQYF.

V is TRBV4-1 and J is TRBJ1-6; weak D call: TRBD1 (5 bases). The CDR3 extends over 15 amino acids. The germline gives CDR1 MGHRA, CDR2 YSYEKL. V lost 4 bases and J 14 bases, leaving 21 bases between the germline ends. The CDR3 sequence: CASSPAGTNNPSLHF. The CDR3 nucleotides read TGCGCCAGCAGCCCGGCCGGGACTAACAACCCATCCCTCCACTTT.

Concerning this clonotype: This may stem from a read error, because a much larger clone lies one nucleotide away. The rearrangement joins TRBV11-2 to TRBJ2-1, with TRBD1 identical over 9 bases. Germline CDR1 and CDR2: SGHAT and FQNNGV. This CDR3 contains 15 residues. CDR3 loop: CASSPHGTGNFRQVF. In DNA, the CDR3 is TGTGCCAGCAGCCCCCATGGGACAGGGAATTTCCGGCAGGTCTTC.

There are many counts of this clonotype. This sequence joins TRBV20-1 and TRBJ2-7; 7 bases fit TRBD2. Germline trimming cut 6 bases from V and 5 bases from J; bases unmatched to any gene: 4. CDR3 size: 11 residues. From germline, CDR1 is DFQATT and CDR2 SNEGSKA (reference sequence). The CDR3, as DNA: TGCAGTGCCAAGGGAGGGCACGAGCAGTACTTC. Translating gives CSAKGGHEQYF.

V and J are TRBV21-1 and TRBJ2-7. TRBV21-1 is described as a pseudogene. The CDR3 is 12 amino acids. The CDR3 DNA reads as TGTGCCAGCACTACAGCGACTGACGAGCAGTACTTC. It encodes CASTTATDEQYF.